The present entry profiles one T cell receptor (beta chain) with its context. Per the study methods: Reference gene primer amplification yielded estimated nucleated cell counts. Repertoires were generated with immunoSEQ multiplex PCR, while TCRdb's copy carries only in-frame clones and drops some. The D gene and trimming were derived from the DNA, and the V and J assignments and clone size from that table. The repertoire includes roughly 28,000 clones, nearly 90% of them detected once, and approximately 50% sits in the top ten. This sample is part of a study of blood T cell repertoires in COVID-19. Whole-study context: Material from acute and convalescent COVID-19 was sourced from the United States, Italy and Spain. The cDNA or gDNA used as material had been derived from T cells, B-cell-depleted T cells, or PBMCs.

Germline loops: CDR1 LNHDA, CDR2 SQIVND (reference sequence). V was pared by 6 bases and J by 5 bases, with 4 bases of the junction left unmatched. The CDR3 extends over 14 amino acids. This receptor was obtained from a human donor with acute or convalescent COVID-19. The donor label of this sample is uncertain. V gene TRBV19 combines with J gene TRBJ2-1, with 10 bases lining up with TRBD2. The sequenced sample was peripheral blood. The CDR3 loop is CASRRTSGNNEQFF. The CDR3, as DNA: TGTGCCAGTAGGAGGACTAGCGGTAACAATGAGCAGTTCTTC.